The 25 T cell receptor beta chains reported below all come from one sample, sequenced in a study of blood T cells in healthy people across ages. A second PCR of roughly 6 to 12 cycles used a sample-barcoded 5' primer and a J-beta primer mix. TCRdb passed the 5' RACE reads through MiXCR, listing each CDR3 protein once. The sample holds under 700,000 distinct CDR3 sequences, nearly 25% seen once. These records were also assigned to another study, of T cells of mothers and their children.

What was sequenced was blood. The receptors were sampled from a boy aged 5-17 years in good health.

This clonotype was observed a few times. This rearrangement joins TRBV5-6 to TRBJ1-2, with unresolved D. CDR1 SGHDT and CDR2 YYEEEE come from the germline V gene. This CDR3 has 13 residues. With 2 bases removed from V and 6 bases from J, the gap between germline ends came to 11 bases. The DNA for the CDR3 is TGTGCCAGCAGCTTTCGCTCCGGTGATGGCTACACCTTC. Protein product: CASSFRSGDGYTF.

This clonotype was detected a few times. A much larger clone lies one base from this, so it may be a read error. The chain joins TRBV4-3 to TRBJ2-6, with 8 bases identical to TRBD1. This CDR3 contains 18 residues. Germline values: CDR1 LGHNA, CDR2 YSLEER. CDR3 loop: CASGQDPGTGAGANVLTF. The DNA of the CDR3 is TGCGCCAGCGGCCAAGATCCCGGGACAGGCGCTGGGGCCAACGTCCTGACTTTC.

This CDR3 reads CASSFRTARNEQFF. The CDR3, as DNA: TGTGCCAGCAGCTTCCGGACAGCGAGGAATGAGCAGTTCTTC. The chain couples TRBV11-3 to TRBJ2-5; maybe TRBD1 (6 bases). Near its end, the DNA agrees better with TRBJ2-1, so the J call may be wrong. The CDR3 is made up of 14 amino acids. Looked up from germline, CDR1 is SGHNT and CDR2 is YENEEA.

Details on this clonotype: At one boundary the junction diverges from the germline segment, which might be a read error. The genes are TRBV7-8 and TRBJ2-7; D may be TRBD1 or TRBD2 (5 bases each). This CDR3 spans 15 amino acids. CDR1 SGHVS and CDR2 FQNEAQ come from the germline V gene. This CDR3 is CAGSWGRQTAYEQYF. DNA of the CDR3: TGTGCCGGCAGCTGGGGGAGACAGACAGCCTACGAGCAGTACTTC.

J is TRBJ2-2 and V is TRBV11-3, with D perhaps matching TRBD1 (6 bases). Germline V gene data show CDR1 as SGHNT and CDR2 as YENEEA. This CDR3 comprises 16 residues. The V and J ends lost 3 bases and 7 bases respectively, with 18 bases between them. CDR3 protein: CASSFAPGRGGGELFF. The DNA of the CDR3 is TGTGCCAGCAGCTTCGCCCCGGGCAGGGGTGGCGGGGAGCTGTTTTTT. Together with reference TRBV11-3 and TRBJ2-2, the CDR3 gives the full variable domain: EAGVVQSPRYKIIEKKQPVAFWCNPISGHNTLYWYLQNLGQGPELLIRYENEEAVDDSQLPKDRFSAERLKGVDSTLKIQPAELGDSAVYLCASSFAPGRGGGELFFGEGSRLTVL.

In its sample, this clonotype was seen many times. CDR3 residues: CASSLDSIGSGNTIYF. As DNA, the CDR3 is TGCGCCAGCAGCTTGGATAGCATAGGCTCTGGAAACACCATATATTTT. The chain links TRBV5-1 to TRBJ1-3; D unclear. The germline V and J ends were trimmed by 0 bases and 0 bases, with 10 bases remaining between them. This CDR3 has 16 amino acids. Per germline, CDR1 SGHRS and CDR2 YFSETQ.

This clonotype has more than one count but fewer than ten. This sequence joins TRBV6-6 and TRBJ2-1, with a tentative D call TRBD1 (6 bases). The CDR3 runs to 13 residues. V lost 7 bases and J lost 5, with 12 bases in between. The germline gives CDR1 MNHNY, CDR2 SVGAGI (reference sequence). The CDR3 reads CASNSGQHNEQFF. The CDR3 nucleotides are TGTGCCAGCAACTCAGGACAGCACAATGAGCAGTTCTTC.

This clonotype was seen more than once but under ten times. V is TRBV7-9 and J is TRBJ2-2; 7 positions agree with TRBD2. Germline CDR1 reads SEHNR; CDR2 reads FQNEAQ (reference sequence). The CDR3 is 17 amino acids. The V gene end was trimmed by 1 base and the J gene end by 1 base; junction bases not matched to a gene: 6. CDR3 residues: CASSLGASGKNTGELFF. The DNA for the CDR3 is TGTGCCAGCAGCTTAGGGGCTAGCGGAAAGAACACCGGGGAGCTGTTTTTT.

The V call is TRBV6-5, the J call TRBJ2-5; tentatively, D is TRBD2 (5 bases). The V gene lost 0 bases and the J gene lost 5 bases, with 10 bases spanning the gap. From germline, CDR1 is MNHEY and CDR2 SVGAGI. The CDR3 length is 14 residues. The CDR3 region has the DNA TGTGCCAGCAGTTACTCGATAGGCGGGGAGACCCAGTACTTC. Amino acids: CASSYSIGGETQYF.

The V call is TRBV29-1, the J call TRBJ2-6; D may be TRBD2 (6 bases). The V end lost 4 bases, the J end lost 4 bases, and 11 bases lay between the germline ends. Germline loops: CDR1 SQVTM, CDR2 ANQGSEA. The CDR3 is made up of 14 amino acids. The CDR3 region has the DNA TGCAGCGTTGGAAGGCGGGGAGGGGCCAACGTCCTGACTTTC. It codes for CSVGRRGGANVLTF.

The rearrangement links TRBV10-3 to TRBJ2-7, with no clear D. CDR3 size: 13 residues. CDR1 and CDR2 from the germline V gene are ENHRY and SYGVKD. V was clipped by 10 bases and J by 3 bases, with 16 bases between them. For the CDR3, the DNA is TGTGCCACCAAAATAATTGATTACTACGAGCAGTACTTC. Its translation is CATKIIDYYEQYF.

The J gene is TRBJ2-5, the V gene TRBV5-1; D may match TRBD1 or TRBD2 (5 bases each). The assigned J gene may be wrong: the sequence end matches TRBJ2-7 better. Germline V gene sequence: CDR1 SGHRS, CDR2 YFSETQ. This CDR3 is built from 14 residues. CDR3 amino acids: CASSTTGTPYEQYF. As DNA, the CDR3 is TGCGCCAGCAGCACAACCGGGACCCCCTACGAGCAGTACTTC.

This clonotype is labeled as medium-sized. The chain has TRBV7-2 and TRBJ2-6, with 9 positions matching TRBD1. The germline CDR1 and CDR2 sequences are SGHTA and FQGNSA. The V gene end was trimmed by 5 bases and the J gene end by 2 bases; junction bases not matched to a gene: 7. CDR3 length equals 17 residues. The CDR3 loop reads CASSPGTGNTGANVLTF. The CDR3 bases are TGTGCCAGCAGCCCCGGGACAGGGAACACTGGGGCCAACGTCCTGACTTTC.

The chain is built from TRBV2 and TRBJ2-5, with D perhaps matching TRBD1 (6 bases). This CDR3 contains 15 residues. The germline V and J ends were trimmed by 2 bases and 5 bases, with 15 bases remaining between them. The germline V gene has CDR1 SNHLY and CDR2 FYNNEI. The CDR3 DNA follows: TGTGCCAGCAGTGAATGGGATACAGGGTCGGAGACCCAGTACTTC. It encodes CASSEWDTGSETQYF.

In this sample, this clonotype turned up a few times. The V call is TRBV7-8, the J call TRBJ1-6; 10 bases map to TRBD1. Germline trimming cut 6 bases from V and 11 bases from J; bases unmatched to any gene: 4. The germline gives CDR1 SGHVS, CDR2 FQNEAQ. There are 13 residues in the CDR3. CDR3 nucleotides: TGTGCCAGCAGATCAGGACAGGGGGCACCCCTCCACTTT. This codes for CASRSGQGAPLHF.

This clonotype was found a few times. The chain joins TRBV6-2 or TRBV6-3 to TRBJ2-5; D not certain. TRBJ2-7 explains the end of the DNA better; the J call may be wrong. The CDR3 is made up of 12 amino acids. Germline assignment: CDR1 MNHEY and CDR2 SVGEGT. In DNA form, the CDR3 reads TGTGCCAGCAACGACTTCACCTACGAGCAGTACTTC. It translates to CASNDFTYEQYF.

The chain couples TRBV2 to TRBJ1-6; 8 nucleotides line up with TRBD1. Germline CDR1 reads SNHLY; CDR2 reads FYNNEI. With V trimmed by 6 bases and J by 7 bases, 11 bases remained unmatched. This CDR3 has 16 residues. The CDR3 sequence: CASRRVAGQGNSPLHF. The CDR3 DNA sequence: TGTGCCAGCAGGAGGGTTGCTGGACAGGGAAATTCACCCCTCCACTTT.

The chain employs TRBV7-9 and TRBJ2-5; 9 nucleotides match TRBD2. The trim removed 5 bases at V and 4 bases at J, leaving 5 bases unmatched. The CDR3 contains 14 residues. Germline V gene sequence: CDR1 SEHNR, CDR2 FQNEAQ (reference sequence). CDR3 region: CASSRGGAGETQYF. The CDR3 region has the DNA TGTGCCAGCAGCCGCGGGGGGGCAGGAGAGACCCAGTACTTC. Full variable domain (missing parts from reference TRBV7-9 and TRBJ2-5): DTGVSQNPRHKITKRGQNVTFRCDPISEHNRLYWYRQTLGQGPEFLTYFQNEAQLEKSRLLSDRFSAERPKGSFSTLEIQRTEQGDSAMYLCASSRGGAGETQYFGPGTRLLVL.

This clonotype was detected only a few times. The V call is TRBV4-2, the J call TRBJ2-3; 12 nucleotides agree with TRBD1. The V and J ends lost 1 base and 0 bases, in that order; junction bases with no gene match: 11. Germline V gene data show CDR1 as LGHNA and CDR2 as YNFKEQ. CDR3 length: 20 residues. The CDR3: CASSQGLWGTGGLSTDTQYF. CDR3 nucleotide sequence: TGTGCCAGCAGCCAAGGCCTTTGGGGGACAGGGGGCCTTAGCACAGATACGCAGTATTTT.

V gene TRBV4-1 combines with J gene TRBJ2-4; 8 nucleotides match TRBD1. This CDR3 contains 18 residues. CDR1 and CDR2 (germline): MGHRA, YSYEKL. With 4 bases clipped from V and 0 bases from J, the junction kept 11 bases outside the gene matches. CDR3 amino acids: CASSPGQGLGLAKNIQYF. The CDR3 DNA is TGCGCCAGCAGCCCTGGACAGGGATTGGGTCTAGCCAAAAACATTCAGTACTTC.

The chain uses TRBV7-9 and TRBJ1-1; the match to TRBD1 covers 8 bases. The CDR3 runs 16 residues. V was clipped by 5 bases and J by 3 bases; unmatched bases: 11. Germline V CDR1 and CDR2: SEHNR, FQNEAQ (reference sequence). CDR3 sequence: CASSPRQGQGDTEAFF. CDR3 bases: TGTGCCAGCAGCCCCCGGCAAGGACAGGGTGACACTGAAGCTTTCTTT.

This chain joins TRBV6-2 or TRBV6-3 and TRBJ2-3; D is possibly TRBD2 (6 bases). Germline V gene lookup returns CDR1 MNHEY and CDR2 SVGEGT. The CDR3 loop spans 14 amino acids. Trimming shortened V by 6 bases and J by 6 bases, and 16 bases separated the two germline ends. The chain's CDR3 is CASSQGRRVDTQYF. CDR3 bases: TGTGCCAGCAGCCAGGGACGGAGGGTGGATACGCAGTATTTT.

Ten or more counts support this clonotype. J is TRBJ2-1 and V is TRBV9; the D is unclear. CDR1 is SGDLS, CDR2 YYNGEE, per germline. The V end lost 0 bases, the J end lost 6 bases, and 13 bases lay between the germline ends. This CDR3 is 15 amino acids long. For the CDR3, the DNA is TGTGCCAGCAGCGTAGGACCCTCCCCCAGCAATGAGCAGTTCTTC. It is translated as CASSVGPSPSNEQFF.

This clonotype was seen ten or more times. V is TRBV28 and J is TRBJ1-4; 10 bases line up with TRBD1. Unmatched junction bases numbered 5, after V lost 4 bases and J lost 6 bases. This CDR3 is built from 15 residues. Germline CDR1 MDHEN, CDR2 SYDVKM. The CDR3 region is CASSSPTGGHEKLFF. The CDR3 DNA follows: TGTGCCAGCAGTTCCCCGACAGGGGGCCATGAAAAACTGTTTTTT.

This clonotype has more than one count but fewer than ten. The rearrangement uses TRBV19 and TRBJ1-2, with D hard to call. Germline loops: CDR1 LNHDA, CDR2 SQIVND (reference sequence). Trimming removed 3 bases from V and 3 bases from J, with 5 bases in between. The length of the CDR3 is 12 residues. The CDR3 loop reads CASSIMDYGYTF. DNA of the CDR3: TGTGCCAGTAGTATTATGGACTATGGCTACACCTTC.